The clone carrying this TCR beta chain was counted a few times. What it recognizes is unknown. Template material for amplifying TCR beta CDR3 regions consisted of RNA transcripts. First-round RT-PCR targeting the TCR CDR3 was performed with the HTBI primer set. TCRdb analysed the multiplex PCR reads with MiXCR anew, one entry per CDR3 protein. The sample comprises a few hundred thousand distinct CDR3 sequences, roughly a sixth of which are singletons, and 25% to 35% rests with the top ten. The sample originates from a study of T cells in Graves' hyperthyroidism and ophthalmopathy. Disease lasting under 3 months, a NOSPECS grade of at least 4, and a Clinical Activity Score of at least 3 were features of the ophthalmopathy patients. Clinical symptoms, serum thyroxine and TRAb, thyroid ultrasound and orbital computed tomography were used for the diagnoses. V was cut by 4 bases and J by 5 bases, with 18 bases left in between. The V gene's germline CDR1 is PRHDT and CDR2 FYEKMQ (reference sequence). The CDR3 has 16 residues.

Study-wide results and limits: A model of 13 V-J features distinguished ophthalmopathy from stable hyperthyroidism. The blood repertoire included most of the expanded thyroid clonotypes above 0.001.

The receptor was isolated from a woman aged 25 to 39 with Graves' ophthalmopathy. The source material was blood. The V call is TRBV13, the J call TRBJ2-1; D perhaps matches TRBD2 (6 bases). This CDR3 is CASSSDAGTSHNEQFF. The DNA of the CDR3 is TGTGCCAGCAGCTCCGACGCGGGAACGTCTCACAATGAGCAGTTCTTC.